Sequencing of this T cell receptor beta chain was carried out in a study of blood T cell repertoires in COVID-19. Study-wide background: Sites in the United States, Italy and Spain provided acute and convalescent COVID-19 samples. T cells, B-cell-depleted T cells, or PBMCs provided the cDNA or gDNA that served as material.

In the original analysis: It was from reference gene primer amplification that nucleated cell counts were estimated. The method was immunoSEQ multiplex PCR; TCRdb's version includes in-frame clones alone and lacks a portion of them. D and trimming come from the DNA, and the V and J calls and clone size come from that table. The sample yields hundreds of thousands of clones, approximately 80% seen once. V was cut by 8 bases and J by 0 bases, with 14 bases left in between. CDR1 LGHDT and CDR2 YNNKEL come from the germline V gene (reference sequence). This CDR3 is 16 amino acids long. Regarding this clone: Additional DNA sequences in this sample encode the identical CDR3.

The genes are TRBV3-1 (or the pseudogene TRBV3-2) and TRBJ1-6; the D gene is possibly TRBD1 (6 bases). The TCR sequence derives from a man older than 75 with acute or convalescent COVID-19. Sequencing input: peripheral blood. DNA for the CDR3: TGTGCCAGCCGGCAGGGGCCGAGCTCCTATAATTCACCCCTCCACTTT. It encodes CASRQGPSSYNSPLHF.